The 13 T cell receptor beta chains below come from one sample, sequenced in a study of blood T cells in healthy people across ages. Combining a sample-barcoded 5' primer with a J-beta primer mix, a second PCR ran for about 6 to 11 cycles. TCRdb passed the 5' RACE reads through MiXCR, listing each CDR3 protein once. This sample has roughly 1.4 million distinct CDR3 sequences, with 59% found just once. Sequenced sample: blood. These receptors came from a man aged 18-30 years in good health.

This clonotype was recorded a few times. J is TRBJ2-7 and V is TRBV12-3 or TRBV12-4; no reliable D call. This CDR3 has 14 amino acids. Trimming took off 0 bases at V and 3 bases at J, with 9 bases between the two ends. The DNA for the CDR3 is TGTGCCAGCAGTTTAGCGCTTGAATTCTACGAGCAGTACTTC. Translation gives CASSLALEFYEQYF.

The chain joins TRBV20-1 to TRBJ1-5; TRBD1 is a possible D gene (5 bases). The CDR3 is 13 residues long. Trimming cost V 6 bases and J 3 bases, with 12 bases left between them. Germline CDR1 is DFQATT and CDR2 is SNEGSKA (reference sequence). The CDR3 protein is CSAARQPNQPQHF. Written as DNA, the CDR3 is TGCAGTGCCGCGAGACAGCCCAATCAGCCCCAGCATTTT.

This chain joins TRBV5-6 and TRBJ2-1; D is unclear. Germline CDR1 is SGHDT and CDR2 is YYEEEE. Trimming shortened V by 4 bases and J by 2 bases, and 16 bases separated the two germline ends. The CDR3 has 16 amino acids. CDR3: CASSPETGPTYNEQFF. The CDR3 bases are TGTGCCAGCAGCCCTGAGACCGGGCCCACCTACAATGAGCAGTTCTTC.

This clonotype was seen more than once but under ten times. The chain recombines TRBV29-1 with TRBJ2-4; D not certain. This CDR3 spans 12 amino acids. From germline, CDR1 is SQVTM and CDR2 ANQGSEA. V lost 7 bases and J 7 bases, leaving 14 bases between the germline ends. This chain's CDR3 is CSAEWAENIQYF. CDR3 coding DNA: TGCAGCGCAGAGTGGGCGGAGAACATTCAGTACTTC.

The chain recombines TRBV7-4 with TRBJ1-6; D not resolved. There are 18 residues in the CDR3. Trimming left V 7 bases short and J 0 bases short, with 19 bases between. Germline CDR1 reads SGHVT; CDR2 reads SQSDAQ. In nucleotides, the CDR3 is TGTGCCAGCATATCGGGTCCTCACCTGAGCTCCTATAATTCACCCCTCCACTTT. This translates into CASISGPHLSSYNSPLHF.

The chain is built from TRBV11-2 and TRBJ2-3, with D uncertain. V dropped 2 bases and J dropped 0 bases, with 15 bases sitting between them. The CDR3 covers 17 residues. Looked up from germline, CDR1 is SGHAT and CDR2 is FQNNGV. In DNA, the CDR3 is TGTGCCAGCAGCTTACGAGAGGTGGGAATTAGCACAGATACGCAGTATTTT. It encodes CASSLREVGISTDTQYF.

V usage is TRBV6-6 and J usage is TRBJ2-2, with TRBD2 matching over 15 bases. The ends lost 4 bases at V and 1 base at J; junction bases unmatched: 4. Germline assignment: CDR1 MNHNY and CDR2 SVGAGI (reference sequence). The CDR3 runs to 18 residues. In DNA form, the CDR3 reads TGTGCCAGCAGTTGGGGACTAGCGGGGGGAGGGAACACCGGGGAGCTGTTTTTT. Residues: CASSWGLAGGGNTGELFF.

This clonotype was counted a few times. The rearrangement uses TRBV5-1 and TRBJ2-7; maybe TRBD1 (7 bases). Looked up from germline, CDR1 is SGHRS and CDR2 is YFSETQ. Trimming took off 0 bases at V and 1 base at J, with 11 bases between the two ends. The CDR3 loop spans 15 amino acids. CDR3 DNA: TGCGCCAGCAGCTTGGGCGGGACAGATTCCTACGAGCAGTACTTC. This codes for CASSLGGTDSYEQYF. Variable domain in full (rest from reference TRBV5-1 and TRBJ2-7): KAGVTQTPRYLIKTRGQQVTLSCSPISGHRSVSWYQQTPGQGLQFLFEYFSETQRNKGNFPGRFSGRQFSNSRSEMNVSTLELGDSALYLCASSLGGTDSYEQYFGPGTRLTVT.

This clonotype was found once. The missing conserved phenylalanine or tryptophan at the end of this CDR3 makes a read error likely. DNA for the CDR3: TGTGCCAGCAGCCTTGATGACGAGCAGTACTAC. Translating it yields CASSLDDEQYY. The chain couples TRBV7-9 to TRBJ2-7; D gene uncertain. Per germline, CDR1 SEHNR and CDR2 FQNEAQ (reference sequence). The CDR3 loop spans 11 amino acids. Trimming took 5 bases from V and 5 from J, leaving 7 bases between them.

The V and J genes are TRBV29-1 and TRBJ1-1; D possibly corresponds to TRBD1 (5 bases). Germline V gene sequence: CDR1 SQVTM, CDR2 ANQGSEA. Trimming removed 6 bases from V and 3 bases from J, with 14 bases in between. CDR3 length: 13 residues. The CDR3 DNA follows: TGCAGCGTAGACCACGGGGGGGACACTGAAGCTTTCTTT. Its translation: CSVDHGGDTEAFF.

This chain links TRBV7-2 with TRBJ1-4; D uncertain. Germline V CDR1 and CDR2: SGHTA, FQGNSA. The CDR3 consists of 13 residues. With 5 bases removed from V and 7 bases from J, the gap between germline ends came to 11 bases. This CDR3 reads CASSLARSEKLFF. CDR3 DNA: TGTGCCAGCAGCCTCGCGCGCAGTGAAAAACTGTTTTTT. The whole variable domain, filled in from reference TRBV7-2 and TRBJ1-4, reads GAGVSQSPSNKVTEKGKDVELRCDPISGHTALYWYRQSLGQGLEFLIYFQGNSAPDKSGLPSDRFSAERTGGSVSTLTIQRTQQEDSAVYLCASSLARSEKLFFGSGTQLSVL.

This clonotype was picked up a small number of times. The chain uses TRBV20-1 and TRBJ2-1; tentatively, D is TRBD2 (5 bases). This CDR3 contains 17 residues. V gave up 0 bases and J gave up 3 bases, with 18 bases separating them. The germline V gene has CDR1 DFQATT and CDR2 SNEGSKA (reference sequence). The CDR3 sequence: CSARDAVMGSIYNEQFF. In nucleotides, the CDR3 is TGCAGTGCTAGAGATGCGGTCATGGGGAGCATCTACAATGAGCAGTTCTTC.

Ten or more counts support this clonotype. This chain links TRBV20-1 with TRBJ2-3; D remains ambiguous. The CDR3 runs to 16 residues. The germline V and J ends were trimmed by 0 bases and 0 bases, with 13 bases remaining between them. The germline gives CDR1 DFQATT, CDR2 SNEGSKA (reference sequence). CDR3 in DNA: TGCAGTGCTAGAGATCTCGGGCACCAGAGCACAGATACGCAGTATTTT. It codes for CSARDLGHQSTDTQYF.